This TCR beta chain is drawn from a study of blood T cell repertoires in COVID-19. In the study overall: Acute-phase and convalescent COVID-19 samples originated in the United States, Italy and Spain.

This clone came up a few times. Sequencing used immunoSEQ multiplex PCR; TCRdb keeps in-frame clones, though not all of them. The data contain about 170,000 clones, about 89% of them seen just once; the ten biggest clones take up roughly 3.5%. This CDR3 has 16 amino acids. Trimming shortened V by 3 bases and J by 7 bases, and 15 bases separated the two germline ends. Germline CDR1 and CDR2: KGHDR and SFDVKD. The specimen was peripheral blood. The source of this sequence is a man aged 70 or older with acute or convalescent COVID-19. This chain connects TRBV24-1 to TRBJ1-6; perhaps TRBD1 as D (5 bases). CDR3 coding DNA: TGTGCCACCAGTGATCCCGGGACTGTAAAAAATTCACCCCTCCACTTT. Protein: CATSDPGTVKNSPLHF.